Given below is one T cell receptor beta chain in context. This receptor's antigen is unknown. The sample holds no much larger clone one base away, and base qualities are not on file. This entry belongs to a study of shared clonotypes between healthy human individuals (dated by TCRdb to 2018 to 2021). Background for the entire study: The cohort comprised a couple of women and a few men aged 18 to 49 years. To increase sequencing depth and limit assay-specific biases, different laboratories used diverse techniques to prepare libraries and sequence TCR repertoires. Each donor's leukapheresis produced roughly between about 0.9 and 9.5 billion PBMCs. Blood TCR repertoires of roughly five healthy adults were deeply sequenced to estimate repertoire size and the extent of clonotype sharing between individuals. For each donor, CD4 naive and CD4 memory were each run on three plates, CD8 naive on two plates, and CD8 memory on one plate. Broader findings and caveats from the paper: Across several donors, around 5% of naive CD4, 3% to 3.5% of naive CD8, roughly 2.2% of memory CD4, and about 0.44% of memory CD8 clonotypes were shared. Naive subsets generally had larger estimated clonotype richness than memory subsets did. Clonotypes shared by all four sorted-subset donors showed higher generation probabilities than non-shared clonotypes. Rarefaction of sorted-subset datasets indicated incomplete sequencing despite the large sequencing depth. Because the study included a small number of donors, the genetic and exposure-history diversity represented was limited. Based on pairwise subsampling, the degree of clonotype sharing among donors was expected to be affected by sequencing depth. Sampling was restricted to blood, and TCR repertoires in tissue are likely to differ from TCR repertoires in blood.

Using the deep immunoSEQ assay, multiplex PCR amplified TCR CDR3 regions from genomic DNA. Extracted genomic DNA from each cell subset was distributed evenly across all wells of several immunoSEQ 96-well plates, and each plate was treated as a replicate. For sorted subsets, around 200 ng genomic DNA, equal to 30,000 or so T cell genomes, was loaded into each replicate PCR. Purified libraries were quantified with a Qubit 3.0 fluorometer, sized on a Bioanalyzer 2100, and re-quantified with the KAPA Library Quantification kit. Each immunoSEQ 96-well plate was sequenced on its own single-read 150-cycle Illumina NextSeq 550 flow cell. Concerning the study's data processing: Because the immunoSEQ output held only junctional sequences and lacked quality scores, the filtering could not match the filtering applied to full-length reads. To assign V/J genes and CDR3, sequences were annotated using PyIR, a Python wrapper for IgBLAST v1.9, with IMGT germline references. Any read was removed if the V/J assignment was weak (E-value above 1e-6), the CDR3 was missing, or the read contained stop codons, out-of-frame junctions, or ambiguous translated residues. V3J clonotypes were defined as sequences sharing the same inferred V gene, J gene, and CDR3 amino acid sequence. To compute the percentage overlap between repertoires, the number of shared unique clonotypes was divided by the size of the smaller repertoire. Repertoire richness was assessed with RTK rarefaction, the Chao1 estimator, and Recon v2.1 estimates of unobserved clonotypes. For all TCRbeta clonotypes obtained by the gDNA method from four donors, generation probabilities were computed with OLGA. Held by TCRdb, this immuneACCESS table contains in-frame sequences only and omits some clones. Under half of the omission traces to an unresolved V gene where checked; the cause of the rest is unknown. The V and J calls and clone size are taken from that table; D and trimming were inferred from the DNA. This sample is represented by hundreds of thousands of clones; almost 95% of them were singletons. The top ten clonotypes cover around 24% of the sample.

The germline V gene (reference sequence) yields SEHNR for CDR1 and FQNEAQ for CDR2. There are 13 amino acids in the CDR3, from cysteine to phenylalanine inclusive. The DNA shown is the 39-base CDR3, in frame from base 1. V is reduced by 5 bases and J by 4 bases, leaving a spacing of 12 bases between them. CD8 naive samples consisted of CD45RO-negative cells that were positively selected for CCR7, yielding a CD45RA+CCR7+ population without TemRA cells. Donors were healthy HIV-negative adults with no recently reported acute infections or vaccinations. Only Caucasian adults living in Nashville, Tennessee, USA were represented among the donors. Blood was obtained by leukapheresis, after which PBMCs were separated by Ficoll-Histopaque density gradient centrifugation and cryopreserved in liquid nitrogen vapor phase. Analytical flow cytometry was used to check the purity and quantity of each magnetically sorted T cell population. From each sorted fraction, genomic DNA was isolated and quantified by UV absorbance on a Nanodrop 2000c.

In this chain, TRBV7-9 is recombined with TRBJ2-7; the D gene identity is not certain. The sequencing input was naive CD8+ T cells sorted from blood. The cell subset or site label corresponds to: CD45RA+CCR7+. This sequence originates from a man in his thirties or forties in good health. The DNA is TGTGCCAGCAGCCTCGATCCCCCTTACGAGCAGTACTTC. It encodes CASSLDPPYEQYF.